This T cell receptor (beta chain) was profiled in a study of CD8 T cells in ankylosing spondylitis. General observations from the study: A motif of roughly eight highly homologous TCR beta variants was seen as apparently characteristic of ankylosing spondylitis blood.

TCRdb re-derived calls from the 5' RACE reads in MiXCR, one entry per CDR3 protein. This table has roughly 230,000 distinct CDR3 sequences, roughly 18% appearing once. This clonotype was observed a handful of times. Its antigen is as yet unknown. A junction boundary mismatches the germline segment, possibly from a read error. CDR1 and CDR2 from the germline V gene are LGHNA and YNFKEQ. The CDR3 consists of 13 residues. Material: blood, either unsorted or a sorted T cell fraction (not recorded which). This clonotype was obtained from a male donor with ankylosing spondylitis or in good health (not recorded which). The chain recombines TRBV4-2 with TRBJ1-4; tentative D call: TRBD1 (6 bases). The DNA of the CDR3 is TGTGCCAGCAGTCAAGGGGGAGATGAAAAACTGTTTTTT. It translates to CASSQGGDEKLFF.